These 30 T cell receptor beta chains originate from one sample sequenced in a study of cytomegalovirus exposure and HLA in healthy donors. Vbeta (60) and Jbeta (13) primers were used in the PCR. This table comes from immunoSEQ multiplex PCR, and its TCRdb copy is limited to in-frame clones, with some not included. The sample holds hundreds of thousands of clones, roughly four fifths seen once. Sequencing was carried out using PBMCs. The receptor set was obtained from a girl aged 2-10 years in good health and CMV-seronegative.

The V and J genes are TRBV27 and TRBJ1-2; no reliable D call. The CDR3 has 15 residues. Per germline, CDR1 MNHEY and CDR2 SMNVEV (reference sequence). The V end lost 4 bases, the J end lost 2 bases, and 14 bases lay between the germline ends. The CDR3 protein is CASSSRGSSNYGYTF. DNA for the CDR3: TGTGCCAGCAGTTCGCGCGGATCTTCAAACTATGGCTACACCTTC.

The chain joins TRBV18 to TRBJ2-7, with TRBD1 matching 7 bases. The CDR3 has 15 amino acids. CDR1 and CDR2 from the germline V gene are KGHSH and LQKENI. With V trimmed by 2 bases and J by 2 bases, 6 bases remained unmatched. For the CDR3, the DNA is TGTGCCAGCTCACCATTTGGGGACAGACCCTACGAGCAGTACTTC. Translated: CASSPFGDRPYEQYF.

This clone showed up just once. V usage is TRBV29-1 and J usage is TRBJ2-3; D is uncertain. The CDR3 has 14 amino acids. Trimming took 1 base from V and 0 from J, leaving 8 bases between them. Looked up from germline, CDR1 is SQVTM and CDR2 is ANQGSEA. The CDR3 protein is CSVEGARSTDTQYF. The CDR3 DNA reads TGCAGCGTTGAAGGGGCCCGGAGCACAGATACGCAGTATTTT.

The rearrangement joins TRBV10-1 to TRBJ1-1, with TRBD1 matching 12 bases. The J segment lost 8 bases and the V segment lost 0 bases, leaving 4 bases of the junction unmatched. The CDR3 is 15 amino acids. The V gene's germline CDR1 is WNHNN and CDR2 SYGVQD (reference sequence). The CDR3 spells CASSESGQGAREAFF. The DNA for the CDR3 is TGCGCCAGCAGTGAGTCGGGACAGGGGGCGCGGGAAGCTTTCTTT.

This clone was observed a few times. The V gene is TRBV18, the J gene TRBJ1-1; D is unclear. CDR1 and CDR2 from the germline V gene are KGHSH and LQKENI. The CDR3 is made up of 15 amino acids. Trimming pared 3 bases from V and 1 base from J, leaving 12 bases between. This CDR3 reads CASSPPQKRNTEAFF. For the CDR3, the DNA is TGTGCCAGCTCACCGCCACAGAAAAGGAACACTGAAGCTTTCTTT.

V and J are TRBV5-5 and TRBJ1-2, with 7 bases aligning to TRBD1. The junction had 21 bases not matched to a gene; V was cut back by 4 bases and J by 6 bases. The CDR3 extends over 18 amino acids. Germline V CDR1 and CDR2: SGHKS, YYEKEE (reference sequence). The CDR3 sequence: CASSPASDVHRGIDGYTF. CDR3 DNA: TGTGCCAGCAGCCCGGCCTCAGATGTACACAGGGGAATAGATGGCTACACCTTC.

The chain links TRBV6-1 to TRBJ2-7, with 7 bases aligning to TRBD1. Trimming removed 4 bases from V and 0 bases from J; junction bases left unmatched: 3. From germline, CDR1 is MNHNS and CDR2 SASEGT. This CDR3 is built from 14 residues. CDR3: CASSVYRGSYEQYF. CDR3 DNA: TGTGCCAGCAGTGTATACAGGGGCTCCTACGAGCAGTACTTC.

The chain employs TRBV2 and TRBJ1-2, with a tentative D call TRBD1 (6 bases). Germline V CDR1 and CDR2: SNHLY, FYNNEI. The CDR3 consists of 13 residues. Deletions cut 4 bases from V and 5 bases from J, with 11 bases between. The CDR3, as DNA: TGTGCCAGCAGTGGCGGGAGGGGGTATGGCTACACCTTC. Translating gives CASSGGRGYGYTF.

The CDR3 DNA is TGCGCCAGCAGCCTCATTAGAAGTGGGACAGCACCCTACGAGCAGTACTTC. Translation gives CASSLIRSGTAPYEQYF. V and J are TRBV4-1 and TRBJ2-7; 7 nucleotides line up with TRBD1. The junction had 14 bases not matched to a gene; V was cut back by 4 bases and J by 2 bases. The V gene's germline CDR1 is MGHRA and CDR2 YSYEKL. The CDR3 spans 17 residues.

This chain joins TRBV5-1 and TRBJ2-2; D gene ambiguous. Trimming stripped 0 bases from V and 5 bases from J, with 11 bases between. From germline, CDR1 is SGHRS and CDR2 YFSETQ. This CDR3 is 15 amino acids long. Here the CDR3 DNA reads TGCGCCAGCAGCTTGGTCGCAGGTTCTACCGGGGAGCTGTTTTTT. It specifies CASSLVAGSTGELFF.

This chain connects TRBV6-1 to TRBJ1-5; the D is unclear. Germline V CDR1 and CDR2: MNHNS, SASEGT. The CDR3 extends over 13 amino acids. Trimming stripped 3 bases from V and 6 bases from J, with 9 bases between. CDR3 region: CASSDLGSQPQHF. The CDR3 nucleotides are TGTGCCAGCAGTGATCTGGGGAGTCAGCCCCAGCATTTT.

This chain joins TRBV2 and TRBJ2-1, with 13 positions matching TRBD2. The CDR3 totals 15 residues. Germline V gives CDR1 SNHLY, CDR2 FYNNEI. The J segment lost 6 bases and the V segment lost 1 base, leaving 0 bases of the junction unmatched. The CDR3 protein is CASSEGTSGGNEQFF. As DNA, the CDR3 is TGTGCCAGCAGTGAAGGGACTAGCGGGGGCAATGAGCAGTTCTTC.

A few counts support this clone. CDR3 in amino acids: CASGYGSKNIQYF. Here the CDR3 DNA reads TGTGCCAGTGGATACGGGAGCAAAAACATTCAGTACTTC. This chain connects TRBV19 to TRBJ2-4; D might be TRBD2 (6 bases). This CDR3 region has 13 residues. From germline, CDR1 is LNHDA and CDR2 SQIVND (reference sequence). V was cut by 8 bases and J by 3 bases, with 11 bases left in between.

The rearrangement links TRBV5-4 to TRBJ1-1; perhaps TRBD1 as D (6 bases). The CDR3 length is 14 residues. Germline V lookup: CDR1 SGHNT, CDR2 YYREEE (reference sequence). The V gene lost 1 base and the J gene lost 4 bases, with 11 bases spanning the gap. CDR3 in amino acids: CASSLNRAGTEAFF. CDR3 bases: TGTGCCAGCAGCTTGAACAGGGCAGGCACTGAAGCTTTCTTT.

The table lists this clone with a few counts. The rearrangement links TRBV13 to TRBJ2-1; 13 bases line up with TRBD2. The junction had 10 bases not matched to a gene; V was cut back by 5 bases and J by 9 bases. This CDR3 spans 16 amino acids. From germline, CDR1 is PRHDT and CDR2 FYEKMQ (reference sequence). For the CDR3, the DNA is TGTGCCAGCAGCCAATTGAGGACTAGCGGGAGTGGTGAGCAGTTCTTC. This sequence encodes CASSQLRTSGSGEQFF. Together with reference TRBV13 and TRBJ2-1, the CDR3 gives the full variable domain: AAGVIQSPRHLIKEKRETATLKCYPIPRHDTVYWYQQGPGQDPQFLISFYEKMQSDKGSIPDRFSAQQFSDYHSELNMSSLELGDSALYFCASSQLRTSGSGEQFFGPGTRLTVL.

The chain uses TRBV5-1 and TRBJ2-1; the match to TRBD2 covers 13 bases. The CDR3 spans 18 residues. V gave up 3 bases and J gave up 2 bases; unmatched junction bases: 8. CDR1 is SGHRS, CDR2 YFSETQ, per germline. CDR3 sequence (DNA): TGCGCCAGCAGCTCCGGACTAGCGGGGGCGTTCGCCTACAATGAGCAGTTCTTC. Protein sequence: CASSSGLAGAFAYNEQFF.

The rearrangement links TRBV5-1 to TRBJ1-6; perhaps TRBD1 as D (6 bases). The CDR3 is 17 amino acids. Trimming took 3 bases from V and 0 from J, leaving 13 bases between them. Per the germline V gene, CDR1 is SGHRS and CDR2 is YFSETQ. CDR3: CASSSQGISSYNSPLHF. For the CDR3, the DNA is TGCGCCAGCAGCTCACAGGGAATCAGCTCCTATAATTCACCCCTCCACTTT.

J is TRBJ2-1 and V is TRBV7-6; D may be TRBD2 (6 bases). V lost 6 bases and J lost 4, with 19 bases in between. CDR1 and CDR2 from the germline V gene are SGHVS and FNYEAQ. The length of the CDR3 is 16 residues. The DNA of the CDR3 is TGTGCCAGCAGTTTCGCCCCGGGGGTAGTATACAATGAGCAGTTCTTC. Amino acid sequence: CASSFAPGVVYNEQFF.

This chain joins TRBV2 and TRBJ2-7; D might be TRBD1 (6 bases). Trimming shortened V by 4 bases and J by 0 bases, and 13 bases separated the two germline ends. Per germline, CDR1 SNHLY and CDR2 FYNNEI. The CDR3 extends over 15 amino acids. CDR3 sequence: CASSVGTTTSYEQYF. CDR3 nucleotides: TGTGCCAGCAGTGTTGGGACAACCACCTCCTACGAGCAGTACTTC.

DNA for the CDR3: TGTGCCAGCATAGTGGGGCCCACGGCAGATACGCAGTATTTT. It yields the protein CASIVGPTADTQYF. V and J are TRBV2 and TRBJ2-3; D is possibly TRBD1 (5 bases). Germline CDR1 SNHLY, CDR2 FYNNEI. The CDR3 is made up of 14 amino acids. V lost 7 bases and J lost 4, with 15 bases in between.

The chain combines TRBV27 with TRBJ2-2; D may be TRBD2 (6 bases). There are 20 residues in the CDR3. Trimming shortened V by 3 bases and J by 3 bases, and 26 bases separated the two germline ends. CDR1 is MNHEY, CDR2 SMNVEV, per germline (reference sequence). CDR3 nucleotides: TGTGCCAGCAGTTTTCGTGCTTCGCGGGGAGGCGCTCCTTACACCGGGGAGCTGTTTTTT. Encoded protein: CASSFRASRGGAPYTGELFF.

This clone appeared a few times. This rearrangement joins TRBV20-1 to TRBJ2-5; D is ambiguous. Germline CDR1 is DFQATT and CDR2 is SNEGSKA (reference sequence). This CDR3 contains 10 residues. V was trimmed by 5 bases and J by 2 bases, leaving 3 bases between them. The CDR3 bases are TGCAGTGCTGAGCAAGAGACCCAGTACTTC. This codes for CSAEQETQYF.

The chain carries TRBV15 and TRBJ2-3, with D tentatively TRBD2 (5 bases). CDR3 length: 14 amino acids. Germline CDR1 reads LNHNV; CDR2 reads YYDKDF (reference sequence). Between the trimmed V and J ends, which lost 5 bases and 4 bases, there was a span of 13 bases. The CDR3 region is CATSPGKPPDTQYF. The CDR3 DNA is TGTGCCACCAGCCCGGGAAAACCCCCAGATACGCAGTATTTT.

The V and J genes are TRBV29-1 and TRBJ2-1; D gene unclear. CDR3 length: 13 residues. The V end was cut by 5 bases, the J end by 9 bases, with 17 bases between. CDR1 and CDR2 from the germline V gene are SQVTM and ANQGSEA. As DNA, the CDR3 is TGCAGCGTTCATCCCATTCTCGGTAGTGAGCAGTTCTTC. It translates to CSVHPILGSEQFF.

CDR3 in amino acids: CASSLVVSTFYGYTF. In nucleotides, the CDR3 is TGTGCCAGCAGCTTAGTCGTCAGTACATTCTATGGCTACACCTTC. The V call is TRBV7-9, the J call TRBJ1-2; D not certain. The V gene lost 1 base and the J gene lost 4 bases, with 13 bases spanning the gap. CDR3 length equals 15 residues. Germline V gives CDR1 SEHNR, CDR2 FQNEAQ (reference sequence).

This chain links TRBV7-8 with TRBJ2-1; TRBD2 matches 10 bases. Germline assignment: CDR1 SGHVS and CDR2 FQNEAQ. The CDR3 length is 16 residues. The V gene end was trimmed by 6 bases and the J gene end by 6 bases; junction bases not matched to a gene: 11. The CDR3 sequence is CASSDRASGRSNEQFF. The CDR3 DNA is TGTGCCAGCAGTGACCGGGCTAGCGGGAGAAGCAATGAGCAGTTCTTC.

A remark on this clone: Other DNA sequences from this sample encode an identical CDR3 as well. The chain couples TRBV9 to TRBJ2-5, with 8 bases that match TRBD2. The junction had 3 bases not matched to a gene; V was cut back by 0 bases and J by 5 bases. The CDR3 runs to 14 residues. CDR1 SGDLS and CDR2 YYNGEE come from the germline V gene. The CDR3 sequence: CASSVGSGGETQYF. The CDR3 DNA reads TGTGCCAGCAGCGTAGGGTCGGGAGGGGAGACCCAGTACTTC.

The J gene is TRBJ2-5, the V gene TRBV5-1, with a weak D call TRBD1 (6 bases). CDR1 and CDR2 (germline): SGHRS, YFSETQ. Trimming took 1 base from V and 0 from J, leaving 19 bases between them. This CDR3 spans 18 amino acids. Written as DNA, the CDR3 is TGCGCCAGCAGCTTGAAACAATCCAAGGGGGAGTACCAAGAGACCCAGTACTTC. It yields the protein CASSLKQSKGEYQETQYF. The full variable domain, its missing parts supplied by reference TRBV5-1 and TRBJ2-5, is KAGVTQTPRYLIKTRGQQVTLSCSPISGHRSVSWYQQTPGQGLQFLFEYFSETQRNKGNFPGRFSGRQFSNSRSEMNVSTLELGDSALYLCASSLKQSKGEYQETQYFGPGTRLLVL.

This clone has more than one count but fewer than ten. V usage is TRBV7-7 and J usage is TRBJ2-2; 8 bases are shared with TRBD2. The V gene end was trimmed by 4 bases and the J gene end by 6 bases; junction bases not matched to a gene: 13. Looked up from germline, CDR1 is SSHAT and CDR2 is FNYEAQ (reference sequence). This CDR3 contains 17 residues. The CDR3 bases are TGTGCCAGCAGCTCCAATCCGGGACTAGATGTCCCCGGGGAGCTGTTTTTT. Residues: CASSSNPGLDVPGELFF.

The chain recombines TRBV6-1 with TRBJ1-4; D is unresolved. The germline V gene has CDR1 MNHNS and CDR2 SASEGT. V lost 6 bases, J lost 8 bases, and 16 bases lay in between. This CDR3 is 14 amino acids long. Written as DNA, the CDR3 is TGTGCCAGCAGCCCAGGTTTTGGGAGAGAAAAACTGTTTTTT. This encodes CASSPGFGREKLFF.